These 11 T cell receptor beta chains originate from one sample sequenced in a study of T cell clonality in common variable immunodeficiency. General observations from the study: Fewer deletions and N-nucleotide insertions were reportedly seen in common variable immunodeficiency TCR beta sequences.

Measured with immunoSEQ multiplex PCR; TCRdb has only the in-frame clones, and not every one. Altogether 8,500 to 13,000 clones were found in the sample, and no singletons occur. The antigens these receptors bind are not known. Material: peripheral blood mononuclear cells. The receptors were sampled from a human donor with common variable immunodeficiency.

To note about this clone: The read comes to an end 3 residues before the CDR3 does, leaving the germline J gene to fill in the end. The genes are TRBV6-2 or TRBV6-3 and TRBJ1-1; D may be TRBD1 (6 bases). This CDR3 comprises 14 residues. The V gene's germline CDR1 is MNHEY and CDR2 SVGEGT. CDR3 bases read: TGTGCCAGCAGTTACTCCGGGACACAGAACAGA. This sequence encodes CASSYSGTQNR. In full, the CDR3 reads CASSYSGTQNRAFF.

The sample holds a few counts of this clone. Read coverage stops 3 residues before the CDR3 terminus; the germline J gene supplies the remainder. The chain employs TRBV5-1 and TRBJ2-1; 12 bases agree with TRBD2. The CDR3 has 17 amino acids. Germline CDR1 is SGHRS and CDR2 is YFSETQ. Trimming at V came to 6 bases and at J to 0 bases, leaving 7 bases not matched to a gene. The CDR3 protein is CASNARTSGTSYNEQFF. The covered CDR3 bases are TGCGCCAGCAACGCTAGGACTAGCGGGACCTCCTACAATGAG.

Regarding this clone: Coverage ceases 3 residues before the CDR3 finishes, and the germline J gene fills in the end. The chain combines TRBV19 with TRBJ2-7, with D tentatively TRBD1 (6 bases). Trimming took 9 bases from V and 3 from J, leaving 12 bases between them. The CDR3 extends over 12 amino acids. CDR1 LNHDA and CDR2 SQIVND come from the germline V gene (reference sequence). CDR3 region: CASSGQYYEQYF. Partial CDR3 DNA: TGTGCCAGCTCCGGACAGTACTACGAG.

The sample holds a few counts of this clone. Sequencing ends 3 residues short of the CDR3 end; the germline J gene provides the rest. The chain uses TRBV7-9 and TRBJ2-7, with 10 bases identical to TRBD2. This CDR3 region has 13 residues. The germline gives CDR1 SEHNR, CDR2 FQNEAQ (reference sequence). J was trimmed by 5 bases and V by 5 bases; bases with no gene match: 3. CDR3: CASSILAGDEQYF. CDR3 bases read: TGTGCCAGCAGCATTCTAGCGGGAGACGAG.

There are a few counts of this clone. The CDR3 sequence is CASSEIGLATNEQFF. The CDR3 bases that were read are TGTGCCAGCAGTGAAATTGGACTAGCGACAAATGAG. The chain uses TRBV2 and TRBJ2-1, with 9 bases lining up with TRBD2. The read stops 3 residues short of the end of the CDR3; the missing end is completed from the germline J gene. CDR1 SNHLY and CDR2 FYNNEI come from the germline V gene. Trimming removed 2 bases from V and 7 bases from J; junction bases left unmatched: 6. CDR3 size: 15 residues.

Note on this clone: Coverage ceases 3 residues before the CDR3 finishes, and the germline J gene fills in the end. The J gene is TRBJ2-5, the V gene TRBV19, with D unresolved. The CDR3 contains 13 residues. V lost 8 bases and J lost 5, with 15 bases in between. From germline, CDR1 is LNHDA and CDR2 SQIVND (reference sequence). CDR3 DNA (partial): TGTGCCAGTTCGCAAAGAGATGCGGAGACC. This encodes CASSQRDAET. The full-length CDR3 reads as CASSQRDAETQYF.

CDR3 DNA, as far as it was read: TGTGCCAGCTCTCCTAACGGGGTATGGCTCAATTCACCC. This sequence encodes CASSPNGVWLNSP. The whole CDR3 reads CASSPNGVWLNSPLHF. V and J are TRBV18 and TRBJ1-6; D is unresolved. The read comes to an end 3 residues before the CDR3 does, leaving the germline J gene to fill in the end. V lost 6 bases and J 7 bases, leaving 19 bases between the germline ends. Germline assignment: CDR1 KGHSH and CDR2 LQKENI. CDR3 length: 16 residues.

In this sample, this clone is medium-sized. From the germline J gene comes the end of the CDR3, since the read stops 3 residues before it. The chain uses TRBV20-1 and TRBJ2-3, with 9 positions matching TRBD2. The CDR3 contains 16 residues. Looked up from germline, CDR1 is DFQATT and CDR2 is SNEGSKA (reference sequence). J gave up 5 bases and V 1 base, and 10 bases lay outside the gene matches. CDR3 DNA (partial): TGCAGTGCTAGAGGGGGTCGCGGGAGGGCCATAGATACG. This gives the protein CSARGGRGRAIDT. The CDR3 reads in full as CSARGGRGRAIDTQYF.

With respect to this clone: The CDR3 goes on 3 residues after the read ends, and that part is filled in from the germline J gene. This sequence joins TRBV7-2 and TRBJ2-4; 9 nucleotides agree with TRBD1. This CDR3 has 13 amino acids. Germline V gene lookup returns CDR1 SGHTA and CDR2 FQGNSA. The covered CDR3 bases are TGTGCCAGCAGCTCGGATCGGGACAGGGAT. Amino acid sequence: CASSSDRDRD. The whole CDR3 sequence is CASSSDRDRDQYF.

Concerning this clone itself: The sequence runs out 3 residues before the end of the CDR3; the remainder is reconstructed from the germline J gene. The chain is built from TRBV7-2 and TRBJ1-6, with TRBD1 matching over 7 bases. The CDR3 has 15 amino acids. V lost 1 base to trimming and J lost 9 bases; unmatched junction nucleotides: 6. Germline CDR1 reads SGHTA; CDR2 reads FQGNSA. Incomplete CDR3 DNA: TGTGCCAGCAGCTTAGGGGGGACAGCACCTTCACCC. It specifies CASSLGGTAPSP. The full CDR3 protein reads CASSLGGTAPSPLHF.

By share, this clone ranks as medium-sized. The read ends 3 residues before the CDR3 terminus; that terminus is restored from the germline J gene. This sequence joins TRBV7-2 and TRBJ2-4; TRBD2 agrees at 7 bases. Germline trimming cut 4 bases from V and 3 bases from J; bases unmatched to any gene: 6. The CDR3 extends over 15 amino acids. Germline V gene data show CDR1 as SGHTA and CDR2 as FQGNSA. CDR3 bases read: TGTGCCAGCAGCTCGGGACTAATAGGCAAAAACATT. This gives the protein CASSSGLIGKNI. The whole CDR3 sequence reads CASSSGLIGKNIQYF. Drawing the rest from reference TRBV7-2 and TRBJ2-4, the complete variable domain is GAGVSQSPSNKVTEKGKDVELRCDPISGHTALYWYRQSLGQGLEFLIYFQGNSAPDKSGLPSDRFSAERTGGSVSTLTIQRTQQEDSAVYLCASSSGLIGKNIQYFGAGTRLSVL.